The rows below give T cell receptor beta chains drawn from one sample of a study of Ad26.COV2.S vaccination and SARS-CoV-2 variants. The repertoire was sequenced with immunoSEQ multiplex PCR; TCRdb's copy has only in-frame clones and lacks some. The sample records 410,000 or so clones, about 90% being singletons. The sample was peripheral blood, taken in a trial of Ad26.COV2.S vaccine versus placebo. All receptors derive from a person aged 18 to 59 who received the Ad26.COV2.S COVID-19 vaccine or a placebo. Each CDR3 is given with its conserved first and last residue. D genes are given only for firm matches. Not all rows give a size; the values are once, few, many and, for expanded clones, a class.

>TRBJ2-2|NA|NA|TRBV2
CASSEVPVASVNTGELFF
TGTGCCAGCAGTGAAGTTCCCGTGGCTAGCGTAAACACCGGGGAGCTGTTTTTT
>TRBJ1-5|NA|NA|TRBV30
CAWSAGLGGRHF
TGTGCCTGGAGTGCAGGTTTGGGCGGAAGGCATTTT
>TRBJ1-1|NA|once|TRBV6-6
CASSLDRGRWTEAFF
TGTGCCAGCAGCCTTGATCGGGGGCGATGGACTGAAGCTTTCTTT
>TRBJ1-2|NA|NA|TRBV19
CASSIVGADGYTF
TGTGCCAGTAGTATTGTAGGGGCGGATGGCTACACCTTC
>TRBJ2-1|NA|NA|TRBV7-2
CASSLGTTNEQFF
TGTGCCAGCAGCTTAGGGACTACCAATGAGCAGTTCTTC
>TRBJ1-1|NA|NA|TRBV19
CASSYGGQNTEAFF
TGTGCCAGTAGTTATGGGGGACAGAACACTGAAGCTTTCTTT
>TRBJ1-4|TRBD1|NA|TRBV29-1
CSVGDRGLDEKLFF
TGCAGCGTTGGGGACAGGGGGCTGGATGAAAAACTGTTTTTT
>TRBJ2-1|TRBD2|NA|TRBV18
CASSHSGSYNEQFF
TGTGCCAGCTCACATAGCGGGTCCTACAATGAGCAGTTCTTC
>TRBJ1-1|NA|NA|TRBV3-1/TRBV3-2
CASSLTAPVAEAFF
TGTGCCAGCAGCCTTACAGCACCGGTGGCTGAAGCTTTCTTT
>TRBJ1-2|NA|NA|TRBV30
CAWSVTGLGGYTF
TGTGCCTGGAGTGTAACTGGGTTGGGGGGCTACACCTTC
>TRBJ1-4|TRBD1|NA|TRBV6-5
CASSWTGVKEKLFF
TGTGCCAGCAGCTGGACAGGGGTGAAGGAAAAACTGTTTTTT
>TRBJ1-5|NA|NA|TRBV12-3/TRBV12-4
CASNLPGSQPQHF
TGTGCCAGCAATCTCCCGGGTTCTCAGCCCCAGCATTTT
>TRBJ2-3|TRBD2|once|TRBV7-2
CASSSGGPPLDTQYF
TGTGCCAGCAGCTCGGGGGGACCGCCGTTGGATACGCAGTATTTT
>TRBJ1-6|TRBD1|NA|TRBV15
CATSRAGGDSPYNSPLHF
TGTGCCACCAGCAGGGCCGGCGGGGACAGCCCCTATAATTCACCCCTCCACTTT
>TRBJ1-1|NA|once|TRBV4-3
CASSQELFAGRGLKMGTEAFF
TGCGCCAGCAGCCAAGAACTTTTTGCGGGACGAGGCCTTAAGATGGGCACTGAAGCTTTCTTT
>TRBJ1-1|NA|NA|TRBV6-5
CASSRFGATEAFF
TGTGCCAGCAGCCGCTTCGGGGCCACTGAAGCTTTCTTT
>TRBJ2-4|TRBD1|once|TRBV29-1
CSVATYRPGTGSGAKNIQYF
TGCAGCGTCGCAACATATCGTCCCGGGACAGGGTCCGGGGCCAAAAACATTCAGTACTTC
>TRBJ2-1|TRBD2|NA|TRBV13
CASSLGPSGGYNEQFF
TGTGCCAGCAGCTTAGGACCTAGCGGGGGGTACAATGAGCAGTTCTTC
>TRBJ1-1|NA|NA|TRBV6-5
CASSYSYSWDVEAFF
TGTGCCAGCAGTTACTCTTATTCTTGGGACGTTGAAGCTTTCTTT
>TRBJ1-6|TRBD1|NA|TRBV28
CASSWPGQGASPLHF
TGTGCCAGCAGTTGGCCCGGACAGGGGGCTTCACCCCTCCACTTT
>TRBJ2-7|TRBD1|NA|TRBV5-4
CASSPRQGPSYEQYF
TGTGCCAGCAGCCCGCGACAGGGACCCTCCTACGAGCAGTACTTC
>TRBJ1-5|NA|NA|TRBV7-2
CASSFRDSSNQPQHF
TGTGCCAGCAGCTTCAGGGATAGTAGCAATCAGCCCCAGCATTTT
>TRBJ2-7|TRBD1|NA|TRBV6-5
CASSPDRDRGQQYF
TGTGCCAGCAGTCCTGACCGGGACAGAGGCCAGCAGTACTTC
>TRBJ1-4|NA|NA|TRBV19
CASTGTAEKLFF
TGTGCCAGTACCGGGACTGCTGAAAAACTGTTTTTT
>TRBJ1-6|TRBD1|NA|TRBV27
CASSLQGESPLHF
TGTGCCAGCAGTCTACAGGGGGAATCACCCCTCCACTTT
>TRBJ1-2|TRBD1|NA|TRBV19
CASSTDRDRVYGYTF
TGTGCCAGTAGTACGGACCGGGACAGGGTATATGGCTACACCTTC
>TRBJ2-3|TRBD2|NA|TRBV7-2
CASSLSGGTRDTQYF
TGTGCCAGCAGCTTAAGCGGGGGGACCAGAGATACGCAGTATTTT
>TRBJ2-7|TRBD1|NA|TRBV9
CASSGQGDYEQYF
TGTGCCAGCAGCGGACAGGGGGACTACGAGCAGTACTTC
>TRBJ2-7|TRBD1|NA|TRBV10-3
CATWDSAYEQYF
TGTGCCACCTGGGACAGCGCCTACGAGCAGTACTTC
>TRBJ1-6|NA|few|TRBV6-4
CASRMGRNSPLHF
TGTGCCAGCAGGATGGGACGTAATTCACCCCTCCACTTT
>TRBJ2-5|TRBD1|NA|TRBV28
CASSAGQGQETQYF
TGTGCCAGCAGTGCCGGACAGGGCCAAGAGACCCAGTACTTC
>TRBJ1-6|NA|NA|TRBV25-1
CASSREGLSSPLHF
TGTGCCAGCAGCCGGGAGGGATTAAGTTCACCCCTCCACTTT
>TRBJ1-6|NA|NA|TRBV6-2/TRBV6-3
CASSYFAGSPLHF
TGTGCCAGCAGTTACTTCGCTGGTTCACCCCTCCACTTT
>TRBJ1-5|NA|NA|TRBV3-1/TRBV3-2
CASSQGPDNQPQHF
TGTGCCAGCAGCCAAGGGCCGGACAATCAGCCCCAGCATTTT